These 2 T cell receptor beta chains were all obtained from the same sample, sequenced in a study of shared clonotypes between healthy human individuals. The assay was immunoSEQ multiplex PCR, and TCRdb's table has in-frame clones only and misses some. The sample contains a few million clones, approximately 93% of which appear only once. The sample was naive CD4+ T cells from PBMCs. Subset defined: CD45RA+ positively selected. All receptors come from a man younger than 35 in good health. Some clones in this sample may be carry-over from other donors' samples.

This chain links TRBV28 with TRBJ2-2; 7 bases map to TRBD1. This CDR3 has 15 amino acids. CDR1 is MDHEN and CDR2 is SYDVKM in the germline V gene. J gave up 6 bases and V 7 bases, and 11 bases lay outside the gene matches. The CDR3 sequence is CASTTPTGVPGELFF. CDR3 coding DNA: TGTGCCAGCACGACCCCCACAGGGGTCCCCGGGGAGCTGTTTTTT.

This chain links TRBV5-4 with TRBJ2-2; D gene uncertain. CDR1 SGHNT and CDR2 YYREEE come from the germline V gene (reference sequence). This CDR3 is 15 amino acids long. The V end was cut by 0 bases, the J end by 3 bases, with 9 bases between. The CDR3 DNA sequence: TGTGCCAGCAGCTTGGGGTCGACCTACACCGGGGAGCTGTTTTTT. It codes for CASSLGSTYTGELFF.